This TCR beta chain was found in a study of T cell responses to AZD1222 COVID-19 vaccine. Study observations and caveats: Spike-wide vaccine-associated CD4 TCRs dominated at 160-218 and 743-854.

Germline values: CDR1 SGHVS, CDR2 FNYEAQ. The CDR3 sequence is 14 residues long. V lost 2 bases, J lost 5 bases, and 9 bases lay in between. As to this clone: Its antigen is undetermined.

The protocol was immunoSEQ multiplex PCR, while the TCRdb copy is restricted to in-frame clones and leaves out a portion. The sample has about 180,000 clones; less than 90% are singletons. The TCR comes from an adult in good health. Sequenced here: peripheral blood, sampled on day 0 of AZD1222 vaccination. The chain carries TRBV7-6 and TRBJ2-2; D is ambiguous. The CDR3 reads CASSLNEGTGELFF. CDR3 sequence (DNA): TGTGCCAGCAGCTTAAATGAAGGAACCGGGGAGCTGTTTTTT.